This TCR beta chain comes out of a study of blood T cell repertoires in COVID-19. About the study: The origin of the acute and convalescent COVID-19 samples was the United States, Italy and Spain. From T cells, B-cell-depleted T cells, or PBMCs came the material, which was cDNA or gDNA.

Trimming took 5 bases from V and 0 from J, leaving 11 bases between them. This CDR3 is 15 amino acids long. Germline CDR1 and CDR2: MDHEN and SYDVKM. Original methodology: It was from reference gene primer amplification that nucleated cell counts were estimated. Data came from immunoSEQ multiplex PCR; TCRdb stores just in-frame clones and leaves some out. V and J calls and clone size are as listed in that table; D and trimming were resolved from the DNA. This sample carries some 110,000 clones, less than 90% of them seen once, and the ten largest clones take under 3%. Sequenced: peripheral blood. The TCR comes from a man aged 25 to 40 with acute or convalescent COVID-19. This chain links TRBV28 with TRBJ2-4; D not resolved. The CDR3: CASSPHLLAKNIQYF. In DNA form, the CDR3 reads TGTGCCAGCAGTCCTCATCTACTAGCCAAAAACATTCAGTACTTC.